These 17 T cell receptor beta chains were all obtained from the same sample, sequenced in a study of shared clonotypes between healthy human individuals. The assay was immunoSEQ multiplex PCR, and TCRdb's table has in-frame clones only and misses some. Found here are more than 900,000 clones, 78% of them singletons; the top ten hold 0.55% to 0.7%. Sequencing was done on a sample of memory CD4+ T cells from PBMCs. Noted subset: CD45RA-negative fraction. The receptors were gathered from a man younger than 35 in good health. Some clones in this sample may be carry-over from other donors' samples.

The count of this clone is one. The chain has TRBV18 and TRBJ2-7; 11 bases are shared with TRBD2. The germline V gene encodes CDR1 KGHSH and CDR2 LQKENI. The CDR3 length is 17 residues. The junction had 8 bases not matched to a gene; V was cut back by 0 bases and J by 4 bases. In nucleotides, the CDR3 is TGTGCCAGCTCACCACCCCCGGGGCTAGCGGGGGGATACGAGCAGTACTTC. Translated: CASSPPPGLAGGYEQYF.

The chain couples TRBV29-1 to TRBJ1-2; D may be TRBD1 (5 bases). V was shortened by 4 bases and J by 2 bases, with 14 bases between the two germline ends. The CDR3 covers 14 residues. Germline loops: CDR1 SQVTM, CDR2 ANQGSEA. CDR3: CSVGTGTVNYGYTF. The CDR3 DNA follows: TGCAGCGTTGGGACCGGGACGGTCAACTATGGCTACACCTTC.

The chain links TRBV9 to TRBJ2-2; D could derive from TRBD1 or TRBD2 (5 bases each). CDR1 and CDR2 from the germline V gene are SGDLS and YYNGEE. CDR3 length: 17 residues. The V gene lost 3 bases and the J gene lost 0 bases, with 15 bases spanning the gap. As DNA, the CDR3 is TGTGCCAGCAGCGCGACTCCCGGGACGACGAACACCGGGGAGCTGTTTTTT. Translated, it gives CASSATPGTTNTGELFF. Filled out from reference TRBV9 and TRBJ2-2, the complete variable domain reads DSGVTQTPKHLITATGQRVTLRCSPRSGDLSVYWYQQSLDQGLQFLIQYYNGEERAKGNILERFSAQQFPDLHSELNLSSLELGDSALYFCASSATPGTTNTGELFFGEGSRLTVL.

A single count supports this clone. The rearrangement uses TRBV6-1 and TRBJ2-7, with D uncertain. Germline-derived CDR1 and CDR2 are MNHNS and SASEGT. CDR3 length equals 10 residues. Trimming cost V 5 bases and J 7 bases, with 6 bases left between them. The CDR3 spells CASSNREQYF. The CDR3 DNA follows: TGTGCCAGCAGTAATAGGGAGCAGTACTTC.

The chain employs TRBV7-3 and TRBJ1-1; 9 bases agree with TRBD1. This CDR3 contains 15 residues. V lost 5 bases and J lost 5; bases outside the gene matches: 9. Germline CDR1 reads SGHTA; CDR2 reads FQGTGA. The DNA of the CDR3 is TGTGCCAGCAGCCCTAGACAGGGGGAGGATACTGAAGCTTTCTTT. Protein: CASSPRQGEDTEAFF. Full variable domain (missing parts from reference TRBV7-3 and TRBJ1-1): GAGVSQTPSNKVTEKGKYVELRCDPISGHTALYWYRQSLGQGPEFLIYFQGTGAADDSGLPNDRFFAVRPEGSVSTLKIQRTERGDSAVYLCASSPRQGEDTEAFFGQGTRLTVV.

J is TRBJ2-1 and V is TRBV5-6; no definite D call. CDR3 size: 11 residues. Germline loops: CDR1 SGHDT, CDR2 YYEEEE. Deletions cut 2 bases from V and 12 bases from J, with 9 bases between. The CDR3 region is CASSFLERQFF. DNA of the CDR3: TGTGCCAGCAGCTTCCTGGAGCGGCAGTTCTTC.

This chain joins TRBV19 and TRBJ2-7; 16 bases fit TRBD2. Unmatched junction bases numbered 2, after V lost 3 bases and J lost 3 bases. CDR1 and CDR2 from the germline V gene are LNHDA and SQIVND (reference sequence). CDR3 length: 16 amino acids. CDR3 in amino acids: CASSIGTSGRVYEQYF. The CDR3 DNA sequence: TGTGCCAGTAGTATCGGGACTAGCGGGAGGGTCTACGAGCAGTACTTC.

The chain is built from TRBV4-2 and TRBJ2-1; 9 bases agree with TRBD1. The CDR3 length is 15 residues. Per germline, CDR1 LGHNA and CDR2 YNFKEQ. The V gene end was trimmed by 4 bases and the J gene end by 8 bases; junction bases not matched to a gene: 9. The DNA for the CDR3 is TGTGCCAGCAGCCTGGACAGGGGCGAGTTCTATGAGCAGTTCTTC. Amino acid sequence: CASSLDRGEFYEQFF.

This clone came up once. This chain connects TRBV10-3 to TRBJ2-5; D is possibly TRBD1 (6 bases). Germline CDR1 and CDR2: ENHRY and SYGVKD. This CDR3 region has 14 residues. Deletions cut 2 bases from V and 1 base from J, with 8 bases between. CDR3 nucleotides: TGTGCCATCAGTGAGGGGGGCACCCAAGAGACCCAGTACTTC. Translated: CAISEGGTQETQYF.

The rearrangement joins TRBV2 to TRBJ2-7; no clear D gene. V was clipped by 6 bases and J by 1 base, with 10 bases between them. Germline V gives CDR1 SNHLY, CDR2 FYNNEI. This CDR3 has 13 amino acids. The CDR3 DNA is TGTGCCAGCAGGACCGAAGCGTCCTACGAGCAGTACTTC. Protein product: CASRTEASYEQYF.

This clone was seen a few times. The chain has TRBV9 and TRBJ2-1, with 9 bases matching TRBD2. The ends lost 2 bases at V and 4 bases at J; junction bases unmatched: 13. The CDR3 length is 18 residues. Germline values: CDR1 SGDLS, CDR2 YYNGEE. The CDR3 protein is CASSVTVGGGRVYNEQFF. As DNA, the CDR3 is TGTGCCAGCAGCGTGACCGTTGGGGGCGGGAGGGTTTACAATGAGCAGTTCTTC. Drawing the rest from reference TRBV9 and TRBJ2-1, the complete variable domain is DSGVTQTPKHLITATGQRVTLRCSPRSGDLSVYWYQQSLDQGLQFLIQYYNGEERAKGNILERFSAQQFPDLHSELNLSSLELGDSALYFCASSVTVGGGRVYNEQFFGPGTRLTVL.

This rearrangement joins TRBV9 to TRBJ1-5; D not resolved. This CDR3 spans 15 amino acids. Germline CDR1 SGDLS, CDR2 YYNGEE. V dropped 0 bases and J dropped 0 bases, with 7 bases sitting between them. The CDR3 region is CASSVGQNSNQPQHF. The CDR3 DNA sequence: TGTGCCAGCAGCGTAGGTCAGAATAGCAATCAGCCCCAGCATTTT.

CDR3 sequence: CSVYRVGTEAFF. The CDR3 DNA follows: TGCAGCGTGTACAGGGTCGGCACTGAAGCTTTCTTT. The gene calls are TRBV29-1 and TRBJ1-1, with a possible D match to TRBD1 (6 bases). The CDR3 covers 12 residues. The V gene's germline CDR1 is SQVTM and CDR2 ANQGSEA. Trimming took off 6 bases at V and 4 bases at J, with 12 bases between the two ends.

This clone appeared once. The chain has TRBV9 and TRBJ2-7; D gene ambiguous. The CDR3 runs 13 residues. Per the germline V gene, CDR1 is SGDLS and CDR2 is YYNGEE. V was cut by 0 bases and J by 7 bases, with 11 bases left in between. CDR3 residues: CASSVEPVGEQYF. CDR3 nucleotides: TGTGCCAGCAGCGTAGAGCCCGTGGGTGAGCAGTACTTC. Variable domain in full (rest from reference TRBV9 and TRBJ2-7): DSGVTQTPKHLITATGQRVTLRCSPRSGDLSVYWYQQSLDQGLQFLIQYYNGEERAKGNILERFSAQQFPDLHSELNLSSLELGDSALYFCASSVEPVGEQYFGPGTRLTVT.

This chain joins TRBV11-3 and TRBJ2-1, with no clear D. The CDR3 loop spans 13 amino acids. CDR1 is SGHNT and CDR2 is YENEEA in the germline V gene. Deletions cut 2 bases from V and 9 bases from J, with 11 bases between. The DNA for the CDR3 is TGTGCCAGCAGCTTAACCCGACACGGTGAGCAGTTCTTC. This codes for CASSLTRHGEQFF.

The chain uses TRBV9 and TRBJ1-4; perhaps TRBD1 as D (5 bases). Deletions cut 0 bases from V and 12 bases from J, with 9 bases between. Germline V gene data show CDR1 as SGDLS and CDR2 as YYNGEE. The CDR3 extends over 12 amino acids. This CDR3 reads CASSVDRGELFF. In DNA, the CDR3 is TGTGCCAGCAGCGTAGATCGGGGCGAACTGTTTTTT.

This sequence joins TRBV6-5 and TRBJ1-5, with D hard to call. Germline values: CDR1 MNHEY, CDR2 SVGAGI. There are 13 residues in the CDR3. With 2 bases removed from V and 7 bases from J, the gap between germline ends came to 9 bases. The CDR3 is CASSYNLGQPQHF. CDR3 nucleotides: TGTGCCAGCAGTTACAACCTTGGGCAGCCCCAGCATTTT.